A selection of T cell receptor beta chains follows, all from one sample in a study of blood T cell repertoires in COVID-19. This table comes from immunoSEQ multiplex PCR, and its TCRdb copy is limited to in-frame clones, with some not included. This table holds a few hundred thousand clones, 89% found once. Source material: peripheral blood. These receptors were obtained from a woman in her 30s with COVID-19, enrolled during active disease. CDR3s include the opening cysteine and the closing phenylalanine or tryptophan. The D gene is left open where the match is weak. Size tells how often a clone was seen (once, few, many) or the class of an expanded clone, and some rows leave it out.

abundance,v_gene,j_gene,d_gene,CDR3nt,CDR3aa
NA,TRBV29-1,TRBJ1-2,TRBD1,TGCAGCGTTGTAGGGACAGGGAAGTGGGGCTACACCTTC,CSVVGTGKWGYTF
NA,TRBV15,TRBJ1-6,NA,TGTGCCACCAGCAGGGAGCCCCCTTCACGGAATTCACCCCTCCACTTT,CATSREPPSRNSPLHF
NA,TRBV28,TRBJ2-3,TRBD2,TGTGCCAGCAGTTCCCCTAAGCGGGAGGGCAGAGATACGCAGTATTTT,CASSSPKREGRDTQYF
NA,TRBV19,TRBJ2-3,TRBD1,TGTGCCAGTAGTTCCCGGACAGGGGGAACAGATACGCAGTATTTT,CASSSRTGGTDTQYF
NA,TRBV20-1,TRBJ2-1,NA,TGCAGTGCTCAGGATTACAATGAGCAGTTCTTC,CSAQDYNEQFF
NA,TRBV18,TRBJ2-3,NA,TGTGCCAGCTCTCCTTCACAGGGCCGCACAGATACGCAGTATTTT,CASSPSQGRTDTQYF
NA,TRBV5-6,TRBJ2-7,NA,TGTGCCAGCAGCTCTCAGGGATCCTACGAGCAGTACTTC,CASSSQGSYEQYF
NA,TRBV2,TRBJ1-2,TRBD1,TGTGCCAGCAGGGAGACAGGGGGGGCTAACTATGGCTACACCTTC,CASRETGGANYGYTF
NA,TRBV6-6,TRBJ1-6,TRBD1,TGTGCCAGCAGCCGAAACCCGGGACAGCTCTATAATTCACCCCTCCACTTT,CASSRNPGQLYNSPLHF
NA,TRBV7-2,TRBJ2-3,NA,TGTGCCAGCAGCCAAACAGGGTTCGCAGATACGCAGTATTTT,CASSQTGFADTQYF
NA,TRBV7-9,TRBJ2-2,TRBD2,TGTGCCAATCGCGGGACTAGCGGCACCGGGGAGCTGTTTTTT,CANRGTSGTGELFF
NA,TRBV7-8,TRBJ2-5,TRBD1,TGTGCCAGCAGCCCCCGACAGGGGGCGACAGAAGAGACCCAGTACTTC,CASSPRQGATEETQYF
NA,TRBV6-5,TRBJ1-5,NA,TGTGCCAGCAGAACAGGGACGACTAGCAATCAGCCCCAGCATTTT,CASRTGTTSNQPQHF
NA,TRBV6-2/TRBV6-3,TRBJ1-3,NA,TGTGCCAGCAGTTACTCGGCGGTTTCTGGAAACACCATATATTTT,CASSYSAVSGNTIYF
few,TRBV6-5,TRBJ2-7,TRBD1,TGTGCCAGCAGTTGGGGACAGGGAGGCTACGAGCAGTACTTC,CASSWGQGGYEQYF
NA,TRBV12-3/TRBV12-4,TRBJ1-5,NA,TGTGCCAGCAGCCTTGCCCTAAGTCAGCCCCAGCATTTT,CASSLALSQPQHF
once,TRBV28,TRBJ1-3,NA,TGTGCCAGCAGTTTAATCCGCGGGGCCGGGGAAGACACCATATATTTT,CASSLIRGAGEDTIYF
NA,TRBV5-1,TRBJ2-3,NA,TGCGCCAGCAGCTTTGCCGGAGGCAGCGCAGATACGCAGTATTTT,CASSFAGGSADTQYF
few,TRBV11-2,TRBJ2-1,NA,TGTGCCAGCAGCTTAGGACACTTTAGCGGAGTACAGTTCTTC,CASSLGHFSGVQFF
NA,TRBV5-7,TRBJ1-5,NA,TGTGCCAGCAGATCGTCTCTCCCCGAAGGTCCAGGCCTAAGGGGGCCCCAGCATTTT,CASRSSLPEGPGLRGPQHF
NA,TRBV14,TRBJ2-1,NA,TGTGCCAGCAGCCAAGGGAGTACTCGCCTCTACAATGAGCAGTTCTTC,CASSQGSTRLYNEQFF
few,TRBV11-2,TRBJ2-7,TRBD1,TGTGCCAGCAGCTTAGGGGGACAGGGCCGAGGGCGATCCTACGAGCAGTACTTC,CASSLGGQGRGRSYEQYF
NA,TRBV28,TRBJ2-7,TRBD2,TGTGCCAGCAGTTTAGAGGCGGGGGGGCCGAGAGAGCAGTACTTC,CASSLEAGGPREQYF
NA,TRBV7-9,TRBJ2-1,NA,TGTGCCAGCAGCTGGACTCTAAGTGAGCAGTTCTTC,CASSWTLSEQFF
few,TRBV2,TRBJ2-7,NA,TGTGCCAGCAGTGCCAGGGTGGCCTACGAGCAGTACTTC,CASSARVAYEQYF
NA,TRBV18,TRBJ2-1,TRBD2,TGTGCCAGCTCACCACTGAGGCCTAGCGGGGGGGCTTTTGAGCAGTTCTTC,CASSPLRPSGGAFEQFF
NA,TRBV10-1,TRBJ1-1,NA,TGCGCCAGCAACCAACAGGGATCAGCTGAAGCTTTCTTT,CASNQQGSAEAFF
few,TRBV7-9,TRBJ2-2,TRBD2,TGTGCCAGCAGCGCCCGACGAGGGGTAGCGGGAACCGGGGAGCTGTTTTTT,CASSARRGVAGTGELFF
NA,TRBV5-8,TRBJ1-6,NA,TGTGCCAGCACCTTTCTCCGAACTGGAGATTCACCCCTCCACTTT,CASTFLRTGDSPLHF
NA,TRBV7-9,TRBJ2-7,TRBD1,TGTGCCAGCAGCCCCCGGGGGACAGGGGACGCCTACGAGCAGTACTTC,CASSPRGTGDAYEQYF
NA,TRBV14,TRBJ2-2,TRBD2,TGTGCCAGCAGCCCACGGCCGGCGGGAGGGCCCCAAGACTCGAACACCGGGGAGCTGTTTTTT,CASSPRPAGGPQDSNTGELFF
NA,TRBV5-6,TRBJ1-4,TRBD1,TGTGCCAGCAGCGTGACAGGGAGAGATGAAAAACTGTTTTTT,CASSVTGRDEKLFF
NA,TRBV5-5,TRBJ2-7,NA,TGTGCCAGCAGCTCGGGGTCTTCCTACGAGCAGTACTTC,CASSSGSSYEQYF
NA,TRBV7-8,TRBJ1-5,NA,TGTGCCAGCAGCTTAGAGGGGCCGGGCAGGACCCTTAGCAATCAGCCCCAGCATTTT,CASSLEGPGRTLSNQPQHF
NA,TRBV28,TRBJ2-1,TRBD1,TGTGCCAGCAGTTTCGAAAGACAGGGTACCTACAATGAGCAGTTCTTC,CASSFERQGTYNEQFF
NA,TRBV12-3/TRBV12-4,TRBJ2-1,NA,TGTGCCATAGGGGCGGAGACCTACAATGAGCAGTTCTTC,CAIGAETYNEQFF
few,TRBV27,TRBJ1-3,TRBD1,TGTGCCAGCGCCCCGGGACAGGGGGCGACTGGAAACACCATATATTTT,CASAPGQGATGNTIYF
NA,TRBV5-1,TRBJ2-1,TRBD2,TGCGCCAGCAGCTTGGTTGCGGGAGGGCCCCTCAATGAGCAGTTCTTC,CASSLVAGGPLNEQFF
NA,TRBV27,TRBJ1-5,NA,TGTGCCACCATTGAGAATCATAGTAAACAGCCCCAGCATTTT,CATIENHSKQPQHF
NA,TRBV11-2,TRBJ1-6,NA,TGTGCCAGCAGCTTGGAGTATAATTCACCCCTCCACTTT,CASSLEYNSPLHF
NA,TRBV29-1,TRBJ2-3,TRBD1,TGCAGCACCACGACAGGGGGCCGCACAGATACGCAGTATTTT,CSTTTGGRTDTQYF
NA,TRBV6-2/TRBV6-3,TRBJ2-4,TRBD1,TGTGCCAGCAGTTTTGGACAGGGACAAAACATTCAGTACTTC,CASSFGQGQNIQYF
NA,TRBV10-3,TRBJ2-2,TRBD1,TGTGCCAGCCAGTACCCGCCGGGACAGGCGAACACCGGGGAGCTGTTTTTT,CASQYPPGQANTGELFF
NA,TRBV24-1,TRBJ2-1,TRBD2,TGTGCCACCAGTGACGCTCGGAGCGGGACCAATTCCTACAATGAGCAGTTCTTC,CATSDARSGTNSYNEQFF
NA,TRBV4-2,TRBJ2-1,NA,TGTGCCAGCAGCCAAGATCAGGCGGGACAGATCAATGAGCAGTTCTTC,CASSQDQAGQINEQFF
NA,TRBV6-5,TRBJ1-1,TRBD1,TGTGCCAGCAGGGGGGGGACAGGACCTTGGGAAGCTTTCTTT,CASRGGTGPWEAFF
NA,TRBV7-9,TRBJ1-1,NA,TGTGCCAGCAGCTTAGCCGTCCAGAAAGAAGCTTTCTTT,CASSLAVQKEAFF
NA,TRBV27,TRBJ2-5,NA,TGTGCCAGCAGTTCGACAACGGGGGAGACCCAGTACTTC,CASSSTTGETQYF
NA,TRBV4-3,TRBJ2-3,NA,TGCGCCAGCAGCCAAGACCCTATACGCAATACGCAGTATTTT,CASSQDPIRNTQYF
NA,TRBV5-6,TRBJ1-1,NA,TGTGCCAGCAGTAGAAACACTGAAGCTTTCTTT,CASSRNTEAFF
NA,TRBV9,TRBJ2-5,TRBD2,TGTGCCAGCAAAAAGAGGGCGGGGGGCCGCGGATTACAAGAGACCCAGTACTTC,CASKKRAGGRGLQETQYF
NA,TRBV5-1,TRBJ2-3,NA,TGCGCCAGCAGCCTCTTAAGCGGCTTAAACACAGATACGCAGTATTTT,CASSLLSGLNTDTQYF
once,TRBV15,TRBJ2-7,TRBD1,TGTGCCACCAGCTATACAGGGGTGGGGTACGAGCAGTACTTC,CATSYTGVGYEQYF
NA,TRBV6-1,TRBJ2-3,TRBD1,TGTGCCAGCAGTGACGGACAGGGCTTCACAGATACGCAGTATTTT,CASSDGQGFTDTQYF
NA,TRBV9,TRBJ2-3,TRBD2,TGTGCCAGCAGCGGAGACCTAGCGGGAGGGCCATCGGATACGCAGTATTTT,CASSGDLAGGPSDTQYF